This TCR beta chain was recovered during a study of blood T cell repertoires in COVID-19. Study background: The origin of the acute and convalescent COVID-19 samples was the United States, Italy and Spain. PBMCs, B-cell-depleted T cells, or T cells were the source of the cDNA or gDNA that made up the material.

This CDR3 has 13 residues. Germline CDR1 reads SGHDN; CDR2 reads FVKESK. The ends were cut back, 0 bases at V and 10 bases at J, with 11 bases in the middle. Authors' analysis steps: The assay estimated nucleated cells by amplifying reference gene primers. Assay used: immunoSEQ multiplex PCR; TCRdb lists only in-frame clones, some missing. V, J and clone size were drawn from that table, and D and trimming were deduced from the DNA. Among about 40,000 clones, approximately 88% were seen once, and the ten largest hold 9%. The clonotype originates from a woman in her 70s with acute or convalescent COVID-19. The chain links TRBV14 to TRBJ2-3; D may be TRBD1 (5 bases). Sequenced sample: peripheral blood. The CDR3 region has the DNA TGTGCCAGCAGCCAAGAGGCAGGGTCATCGCAGTATTTT. It codes for CASSQEAGSSQYF.